This T cell receptor beta chain was identified during a study of shared T cell receptors in the human thymus. The CDR3 is 14 residues long. Germline V CDR1 and CDR2: KGHSH, LQKENI. V was cut by 1 base and J by 1 base, with 5 bases left in between. TCRdb's table, derived via immunoSEQ multiplex PCR, lists solely in-frame clones and lacks some. The sample carries about 400,000 clones, more than 85% recorded once. This clone was detected once. The chain uses TRBV18 and TRBJ1-5; D may be TRBD1 (5 bases). The clonotype was recovered from a human donor. The sample was thymocytes. This CDR3 reads CASSPRDSNQPQHF. The DNA of the CDR3 is TGTGCCAGCTCACCACGGGACAGCAATCAGCCCCAGCATTTT.